This TCR beta chain appears in the sequencing data of a study of CD4+ T cells in melanoma. As concerns this clone: The target antigen is unknown.

Study-wide results and limits: Neoantigen-specific CD4+ T cells in melanoma reportedly had diverse differentiation states. CD8+ T cell, macrophage and B cell function reportedly correlated with neoantigen-specific CD4+ T cells.

Generated by immunoSEQ multiplex PCR, the TCRdb table keeps only in-frame clones and is missing some. Among about 110,000 clones listed, around 93% were seen once. The sequence was obtained from a human donor with melanoma. Sequenced: peripheral blood.

The CDR3 nucleotides are TGTGCCAGCAGCTTAAGTAATGCCGAGACGCAGTATTTT. Its translation is CASSLSNAETQYF. The V call is TRBV7-3, the J call TRBJ2-3; the D is unclear. The CDR3 consists of 13 residues. Trimming pared 1 base from V and 9 bases from J, leaving 11 bases between. Germline CDR1 SGHTA, CDR2 FQGTGA.